This TCR beta chain was obtained from a study of Graves' ophthalmopathy and Graves' hyperthyroidism. Study-wide context: Hyperthyroidism showing no ophthalmopathy within 18 months of follow-up was stable. Study-wide results and limits: Ophthalmopathy was separated from stable hyperthyroidism by a 13-signature model with over 85% sensitivity and around 84% specificity. Among thyroid clonotypes expanded above 0.001 frequency, most also appeared in blood.

Scientists amplified the TCR beta CDR3 regions from RNA transcripts. First-round RT-PCR with HTBI primers preceded a second-round multiplex PCR. TCRdb re-analysed the multiplex PCR reads in MiXCR, keeping a single row per CDR3 protein. The profile shows about 1.2 million distinct CDR3 sequences, 35% to 40% of them singletons. With respect to this clonotype: What it binds is unknown.

The sample was peripheral blood or thyroid tissue (not recorded which). This clonotype originated in an adult man with Graves' hyperthyroidism.

The CDR3 spells CAISESGEGYTF. The DNA for the CDR3 is TGTGCCATCAGTGAGTCGGGTGAGGGCTACACCTTC. The V and J genes are TRBV10-3 and TRBJ1-2; D uncertain. This CDR3 is built from 12 residues. The germline V gene encodes CDR1 ENHRY and CDR2 SYGVKD. V lost 0 bases and J 8 bases, leaving 7 bases between the germline ends.